This T cell receptor (beta chain) was sequenced during a study of CD8 T cells in Susac syndrome. Reverse transcription of 0.5 to 1 ug RNA was carried out with random hexamers. TCRdb re-derived calls from the immunoSEQ multiplex PCR reads in MiXCR, one entry per CDR3 protein. The data show 200,000 to 250,000 distinct CDR3 sequences, 80% to 95% seen once. Germline assignment: CDR1 SGDLS and CDR2 YYNGEE. The CDR3 length is 14 residues. V was pared by 3 bases and J by 6 bases, with 6 bases of the junction left unmatched. This TCR was recovered from a human donor with multiple sclerosis. The sequencing input was CD8+ T cells from PBMCs. The chain joins TRBV9 to TRBJ1-5, with 7 bases fitting TRBD1. Here the CDR3 reads CASSEGTAPQPQHF. As DNA, the CDR3 is TGTGCCAGCAGCGAAGGGACAGCCCCTCAGCCCCAGCATTTT.